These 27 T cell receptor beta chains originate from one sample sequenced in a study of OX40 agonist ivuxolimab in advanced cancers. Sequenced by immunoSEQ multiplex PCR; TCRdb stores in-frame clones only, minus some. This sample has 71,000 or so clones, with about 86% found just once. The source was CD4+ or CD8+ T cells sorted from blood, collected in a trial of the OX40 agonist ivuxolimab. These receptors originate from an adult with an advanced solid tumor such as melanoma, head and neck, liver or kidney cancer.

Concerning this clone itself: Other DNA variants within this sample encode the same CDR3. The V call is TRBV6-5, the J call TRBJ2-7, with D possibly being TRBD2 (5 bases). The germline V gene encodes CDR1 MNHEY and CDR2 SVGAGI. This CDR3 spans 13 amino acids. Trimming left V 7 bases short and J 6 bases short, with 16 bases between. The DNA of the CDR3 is TGTGCCAGCACCCGGAGGAGTTCTGGCGAGCAGTACTTC. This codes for CASTRRSSGEQYF.

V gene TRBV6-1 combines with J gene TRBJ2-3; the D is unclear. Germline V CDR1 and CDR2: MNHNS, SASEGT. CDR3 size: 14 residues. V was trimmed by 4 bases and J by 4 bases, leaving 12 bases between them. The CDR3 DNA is TGTGCCAGCAGTGCATCGGACCCGTCAGATACGCAGTATTTT. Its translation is CASSASDPSDTQYF.

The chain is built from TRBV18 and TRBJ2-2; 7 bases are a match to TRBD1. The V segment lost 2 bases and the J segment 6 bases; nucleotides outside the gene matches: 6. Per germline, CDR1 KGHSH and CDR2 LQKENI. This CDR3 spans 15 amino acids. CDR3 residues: CASSPSSTGPGELFF. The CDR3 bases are TGTGCCAGCTCACCATCGTCGACAGGGCCCGGGGAGCTGTTTTTT.

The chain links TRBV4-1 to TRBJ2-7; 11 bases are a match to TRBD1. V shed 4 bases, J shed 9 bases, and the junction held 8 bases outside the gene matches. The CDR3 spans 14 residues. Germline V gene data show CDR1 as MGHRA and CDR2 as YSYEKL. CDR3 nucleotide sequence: TGCGCCAGCAGCCCAATTGGACAGGGGGCTCGGCAGTACTTC. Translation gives CASSPIGQGARQYF.

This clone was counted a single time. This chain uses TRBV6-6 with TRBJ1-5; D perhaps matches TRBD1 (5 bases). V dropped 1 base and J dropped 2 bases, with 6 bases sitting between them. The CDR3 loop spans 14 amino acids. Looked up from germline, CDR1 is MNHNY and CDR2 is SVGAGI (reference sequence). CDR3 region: CASSYLGGNQPQHF. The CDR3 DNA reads TGTGCCAGCAGTTACTTGGGGGGCAATCAGCCCCAGCATTTT.

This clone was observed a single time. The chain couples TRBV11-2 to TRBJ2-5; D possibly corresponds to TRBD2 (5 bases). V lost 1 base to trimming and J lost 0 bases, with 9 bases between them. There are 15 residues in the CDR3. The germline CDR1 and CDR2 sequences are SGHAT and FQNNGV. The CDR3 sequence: CASSLGLWYQETQYF. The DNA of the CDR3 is TGTGCCAGCAGCTTAGGACTATGGTACCAAGAGACCCAGTACTTC.

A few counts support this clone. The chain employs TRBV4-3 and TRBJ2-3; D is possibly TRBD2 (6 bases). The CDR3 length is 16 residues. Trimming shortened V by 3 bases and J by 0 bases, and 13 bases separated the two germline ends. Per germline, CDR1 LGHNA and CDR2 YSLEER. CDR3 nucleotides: TGCGCCAGCAGCCAGAGAGGGACTGGGAGCACAGATACGCAGTATTTT. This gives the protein CASSQRGTGSTDTQYF.

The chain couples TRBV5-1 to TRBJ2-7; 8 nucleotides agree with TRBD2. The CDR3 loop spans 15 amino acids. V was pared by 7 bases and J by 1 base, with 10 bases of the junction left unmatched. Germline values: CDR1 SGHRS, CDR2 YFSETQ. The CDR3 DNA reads TGCGCCAGCCGTACAGATCGACTAGCGTCCTACGAGCAGTACTTC. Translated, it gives CASRTDRLASYEQYF. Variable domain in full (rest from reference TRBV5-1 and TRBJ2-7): KAGVTQTPRYLIKTRGQQVTLSCSPISGHRSVSWYQQTPGQGLQFLFEYFSETQRNKGNFPGRFSGRQFSNSRSEMNVSTLELGDSALYLCASRTDRLASYEQYFGPGTRLTVT.

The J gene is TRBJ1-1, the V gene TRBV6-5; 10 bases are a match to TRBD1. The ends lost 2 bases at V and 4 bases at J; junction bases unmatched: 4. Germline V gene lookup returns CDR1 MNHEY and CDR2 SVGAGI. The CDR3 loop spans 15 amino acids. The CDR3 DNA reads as TGTGCCAGCAGTTACCCCGGGACAGGGGTCACTGAAGCTTTCTTT. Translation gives CASSYPGTGVTEAFF.

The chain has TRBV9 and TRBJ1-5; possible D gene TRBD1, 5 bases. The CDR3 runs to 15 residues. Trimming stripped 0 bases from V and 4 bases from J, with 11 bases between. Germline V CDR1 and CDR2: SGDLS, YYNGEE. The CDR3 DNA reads TGTGCCAGCAGCGTAGGCGGGGGTTTTAATCAGCCCCAGCATTTT. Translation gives CASSVGGGFNQPQHF.

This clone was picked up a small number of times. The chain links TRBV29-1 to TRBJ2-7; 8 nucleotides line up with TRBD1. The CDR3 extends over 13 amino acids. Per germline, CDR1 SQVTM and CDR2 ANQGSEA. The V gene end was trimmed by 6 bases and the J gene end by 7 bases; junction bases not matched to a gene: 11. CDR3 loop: CSVGQDSWGEQYF. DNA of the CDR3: TGCAGCGTGGGACAGGACAGTTGGGGGGAGCAGTACTTC.

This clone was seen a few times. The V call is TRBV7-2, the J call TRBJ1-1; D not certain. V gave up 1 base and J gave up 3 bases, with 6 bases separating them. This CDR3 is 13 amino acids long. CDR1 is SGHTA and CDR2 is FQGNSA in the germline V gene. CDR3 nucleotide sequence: TGTGCCAGCAGCTTAGGGCAGTACACTGAAGCTTTCTTT. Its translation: CASSLGQYTEAFF.

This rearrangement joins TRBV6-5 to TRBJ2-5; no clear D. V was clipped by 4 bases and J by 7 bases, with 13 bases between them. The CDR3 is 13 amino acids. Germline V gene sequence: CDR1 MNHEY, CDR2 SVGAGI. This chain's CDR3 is CASSSDRVGTQYF. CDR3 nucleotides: TGTGCCAGCAGTTCGGACCGGGTAGGGACCCAGTACTTC.

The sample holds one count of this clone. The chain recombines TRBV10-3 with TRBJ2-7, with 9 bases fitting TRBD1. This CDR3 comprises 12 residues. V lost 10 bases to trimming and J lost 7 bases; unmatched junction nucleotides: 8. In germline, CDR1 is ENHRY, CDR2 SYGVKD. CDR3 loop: CATQTGGEEQYF. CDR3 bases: TGTGCCACACAGACAGGGGGGGAAGAGCAGTACTTC.

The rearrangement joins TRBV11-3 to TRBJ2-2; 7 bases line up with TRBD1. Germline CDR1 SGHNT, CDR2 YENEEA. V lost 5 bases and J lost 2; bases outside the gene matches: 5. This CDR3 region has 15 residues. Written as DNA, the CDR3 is TGTGCCAGCAGCACGACAGGGCTAAACACCGGGGAGCTGTTTTTT. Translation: CASSTTGLNTGELFF.

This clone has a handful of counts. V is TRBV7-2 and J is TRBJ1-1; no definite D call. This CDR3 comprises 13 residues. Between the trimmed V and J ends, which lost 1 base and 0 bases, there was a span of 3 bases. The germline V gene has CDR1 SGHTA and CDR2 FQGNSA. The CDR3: CASSLVVNTEAFF. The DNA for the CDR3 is TGTGCCAGCAGCTTAGTCGTGAACACTGAAGCTTTCTTT.

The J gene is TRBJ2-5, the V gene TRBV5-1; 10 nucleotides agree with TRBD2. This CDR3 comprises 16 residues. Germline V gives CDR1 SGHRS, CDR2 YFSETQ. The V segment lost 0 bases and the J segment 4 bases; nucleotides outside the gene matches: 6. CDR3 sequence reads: CASSLVASGRAETQYF. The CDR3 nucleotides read TGCGCCAGCAGCTTGGTAGCTAGCGGGAGAGCAGAGACCCAGTACTTC.

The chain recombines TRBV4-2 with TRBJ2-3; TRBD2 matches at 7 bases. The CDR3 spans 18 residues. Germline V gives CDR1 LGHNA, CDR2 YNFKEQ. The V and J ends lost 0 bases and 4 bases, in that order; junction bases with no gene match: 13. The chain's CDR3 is CASSQDSWGRAAPDTQYF. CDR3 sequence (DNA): TGTGCCAGCAGCCAAGATTCTTGGGGGAGGGCCGCCCCAGATACGCAGTATTTT.

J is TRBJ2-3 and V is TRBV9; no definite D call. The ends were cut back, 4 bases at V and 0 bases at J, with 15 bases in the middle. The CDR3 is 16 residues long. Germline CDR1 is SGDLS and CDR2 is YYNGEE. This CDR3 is CASSLGPLSSTDTQYF. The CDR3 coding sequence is TGTGCCAGCAGCCTAGGGCCCCTGTCTAGCACAGATACGCAGTATTTT.

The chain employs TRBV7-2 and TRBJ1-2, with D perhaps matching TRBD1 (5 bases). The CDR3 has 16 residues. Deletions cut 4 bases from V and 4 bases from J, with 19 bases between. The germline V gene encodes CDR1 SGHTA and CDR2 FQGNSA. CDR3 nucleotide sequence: TGTGCCAGCAGCTCTTGGCCTCGGGGGACTTTCTATGGCTACACCTTC. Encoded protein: CASSSWPRGTFYGYTF.

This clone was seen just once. The CDR3 sequence is CASSFRDGYTEAFF. In nucleotides, the CDR3 is TGTGCCAGCAGTTTCCGGGACGGTTACACTGAAGCTTTCTTT. The genes are TRBV28 and TRBJ1-1; a weak D match, TRBD1 (5 bases). Per the germline V gene, CDR1 is MDHEN and CDR2 is SYDVKM. V gave up 3 bases and J gave up 3 bases, with 11 bases separating them. The CDR3 spans 14 residues.

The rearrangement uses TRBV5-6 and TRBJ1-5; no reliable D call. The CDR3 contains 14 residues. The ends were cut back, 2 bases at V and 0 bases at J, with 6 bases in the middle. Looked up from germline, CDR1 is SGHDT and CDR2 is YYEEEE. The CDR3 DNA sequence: TGTGCCAGCAGCTTAGCGGTTAGCAATCAGCCCCAGCATTTT. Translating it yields CASSLAVSNQPQHF. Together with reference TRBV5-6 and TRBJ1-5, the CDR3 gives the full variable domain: DAGVTQSPTHLIKTRGQQVTLRCSPKSGHDTVSWYQQALGQGPQFIFQYYEEEERQRGNFPDRFSGHQFPNYSSELNVNALLLGDSALYLCASSLAVSNQPQHFGDGTRLSIL.

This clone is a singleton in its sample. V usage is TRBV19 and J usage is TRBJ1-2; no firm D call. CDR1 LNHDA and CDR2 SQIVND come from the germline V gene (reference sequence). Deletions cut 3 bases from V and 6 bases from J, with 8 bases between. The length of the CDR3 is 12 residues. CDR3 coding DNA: TGTGCCAGTAGTATGGGTAATGATGGCTACACCTTC. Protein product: CASSMGNDGYTF.

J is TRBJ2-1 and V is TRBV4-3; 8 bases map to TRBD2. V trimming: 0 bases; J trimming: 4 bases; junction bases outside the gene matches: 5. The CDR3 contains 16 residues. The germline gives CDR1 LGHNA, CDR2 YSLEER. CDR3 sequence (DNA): TGCGCCAGCAGCCAAGATGGGCCGGGAGGGTACAATGAGCAGTTCTTC. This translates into CASSQDGPGGYNEQFF.

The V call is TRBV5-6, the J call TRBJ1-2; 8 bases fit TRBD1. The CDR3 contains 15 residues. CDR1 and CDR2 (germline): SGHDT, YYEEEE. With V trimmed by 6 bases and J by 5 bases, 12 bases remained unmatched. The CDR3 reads CASTFLSGGAYGYTF. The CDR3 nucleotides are TGTGCCAGCACCTTCCTTTCAGGGGGCGCGTATGGCTACACCTTC.

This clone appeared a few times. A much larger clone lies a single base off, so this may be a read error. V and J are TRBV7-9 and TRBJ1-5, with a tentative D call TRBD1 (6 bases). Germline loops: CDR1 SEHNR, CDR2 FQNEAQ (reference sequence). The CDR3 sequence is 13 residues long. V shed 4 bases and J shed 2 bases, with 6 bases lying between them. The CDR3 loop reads CASSWTGNQPQHF. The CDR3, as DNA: TGTGCCAGCAGCTGGACAGGCAATCAGCCCCAGCATTTT.

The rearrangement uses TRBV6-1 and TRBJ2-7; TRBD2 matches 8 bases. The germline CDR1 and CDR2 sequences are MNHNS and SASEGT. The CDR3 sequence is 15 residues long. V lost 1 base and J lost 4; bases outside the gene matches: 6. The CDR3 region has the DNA TGTGCCAGCAGTGAAGAGAGTAGCGGGGCTTACGAGCAGTACTTC. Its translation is CASSEESSGAYEQYF.